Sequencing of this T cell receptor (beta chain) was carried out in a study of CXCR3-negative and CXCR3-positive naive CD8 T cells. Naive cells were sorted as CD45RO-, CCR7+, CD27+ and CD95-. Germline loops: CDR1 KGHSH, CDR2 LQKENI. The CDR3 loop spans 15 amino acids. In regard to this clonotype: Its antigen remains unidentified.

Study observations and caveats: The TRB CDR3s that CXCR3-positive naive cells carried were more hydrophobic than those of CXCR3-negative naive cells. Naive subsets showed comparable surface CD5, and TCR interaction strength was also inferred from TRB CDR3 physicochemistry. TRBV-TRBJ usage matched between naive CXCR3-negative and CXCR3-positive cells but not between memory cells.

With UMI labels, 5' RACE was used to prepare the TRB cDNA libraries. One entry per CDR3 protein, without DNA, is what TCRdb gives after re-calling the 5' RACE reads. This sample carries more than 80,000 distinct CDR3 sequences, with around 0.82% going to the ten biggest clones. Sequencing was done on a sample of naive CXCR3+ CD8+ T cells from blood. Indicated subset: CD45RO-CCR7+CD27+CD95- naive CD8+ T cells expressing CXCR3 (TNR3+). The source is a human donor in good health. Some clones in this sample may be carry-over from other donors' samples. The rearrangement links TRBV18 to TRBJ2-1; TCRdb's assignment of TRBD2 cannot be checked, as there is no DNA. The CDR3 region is CASSPPPSGYNEQFF. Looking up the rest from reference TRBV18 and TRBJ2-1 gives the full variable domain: NAGVMQNPRHLVRRRGQEARLRCSPMKGHSHVYWYRQLPEEGLKFMVYLQKENIIDESGMPKERFSAEFPKEGPSILRIQQVVRGDSAAYFCASSPPPSGYNEQFFGPGTRLTVL.